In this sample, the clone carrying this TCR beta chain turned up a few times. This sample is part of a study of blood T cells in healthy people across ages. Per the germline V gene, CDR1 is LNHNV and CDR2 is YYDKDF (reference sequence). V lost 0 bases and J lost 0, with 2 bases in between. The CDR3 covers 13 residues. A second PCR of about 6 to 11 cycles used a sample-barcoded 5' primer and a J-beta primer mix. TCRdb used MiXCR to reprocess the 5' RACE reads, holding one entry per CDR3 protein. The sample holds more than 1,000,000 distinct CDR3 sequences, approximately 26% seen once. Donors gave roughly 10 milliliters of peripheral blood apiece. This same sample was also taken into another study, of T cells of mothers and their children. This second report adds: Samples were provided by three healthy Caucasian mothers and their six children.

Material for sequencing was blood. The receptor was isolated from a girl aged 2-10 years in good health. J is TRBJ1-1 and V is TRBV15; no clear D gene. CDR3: CATSRDMNTEAFF. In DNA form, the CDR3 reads TGTGCCACCAGCAGAGACATGAACACTGAAGCTTTCTTT.